These 8 T cell receptor beta chains originate from one sample sequenced in a study of human T cells and chemical hapten exposure (dated by TCRdb to the early 2020s). The receptor library was made with RACE. Sequencing instrument: NextSeq 500. TCRdb reran the public reads through fastp at Q25 and MiXCR, keeping productive beta chains. Here each entry gathers all rows of one CDR3 protein and keeps the most common genes and DNA. This sample comprises tens of thousands of distinct CDR3 sequences, 10% to 15% of them detected only once. The top ten constitute 3.5% of the sample. In the paper's terms, the time point label means: patch test 1, 2 weeks after DPC sensitization. The treatment or condition label on this specimen signifies: therapeutic diphenylcyclopropenone sensitization with weekly scalp DPC. Sequencing used whole blood, obtained in connection with sensitization to the hapten diphenylcyclopropenone (DPC). The receptors shown here come from a woman aged 55 to 70 with alopecia areata. Some clones in this sample may be carry-over from other donors' samples.

This clonotype was seen only a few times. This rearrangement joins TRBV6-5 to TRBJ1-6, with D maybe TRBD1 (5 bases). Between the trimmed V and J ends, which lost 0 bases and 9 bases, there was a span of 12 bases. The CDR3 is made up of 15 amino acids. The germline CDR1 and CDR2 sequences are MNHEY and SVGAGI. Here the CDR3 reads CASSYSAGSGSPLHF. For the CDR3, the DNA is TGTGCCAGCAGTTACTCAGCAGGGTCGGGTTCACCCCTCCACTTT.

In its sample, this clonotype was seen a few times. The rearrangement joins TRBV7-6 to TRBJ2-1, with 11 bases aligning to TRBD2. The CDR3 consists of 17 residues. V gave up 6 bases and J gave up 2 bases; unmatched junction bases: 9. Germline CDR1 reads SGHVS; CDR2 reads FNYEAQ. This CDR3 reads CASRSFSGGAPYNEQFF. The CDR3 DNA follows: TGTGCCAGCAGGTCGTTTAGCGGGGGGGCCCCCTACAATGAGCAGTTCTTC.

Ten or more counts support this clonotype. The chain uses TRBV6-2 or TRBV6-3 and TRBJ2-5, with D perhaps matching TRBD2 (5 bases). This CDR3 region has 14 residues. The germline gives CDR1 MNHEY, CDR2 SVGEGT. V dropped 0 bases and J dropped 6 bases, with 11 bases sitting between them. The DNA for the CDR3 is TGTGCCAGCAGTTACTCAAGCGGCGGTCAGACCCAGTACTTC. Protein sequence: CASSYSSGGQTQYF.

As concerns this clonotype: A single base separates this from a much larger clone, so it may be a read error. V gene TRBV11-2 combines with J gene TRBJ1-6; unclear D gene. This CDR3 spans 12 amino acids. Looked up from germline, CDR1 is SGHAT and CDR2 is FQNNGV. The CDR3 nucleotides are TGTGCCAGCAGCTTAGTGTCCGCACCCATCCACTTT. Translation: CASSLVSAPIHF. The full variable domain, rest sourced from reference TRBV11-2 and TRBJ1-6, is EAGVAQSPRYKIIEKRQSVAFWCNPISGHATLYWYQQILGQGPKLLIQFQNNGVVDDSQLPKDRFSAERLKGVDSTLKIQPAKLEDSAVYLCASSLVSAPIHFGNGTRLTVT.

This clonotype showed up many times. The chain uses TRBV30 and TRBJ2-5, with D possibly called TRBD1 or TRBD2 (5 bases each). Per germline, CDR1 GTSNPN and CDR2 SVGIG (reference sequence). The CDR3 extends over 14 amino acids. V lost 2 bases and J lost 3, with 13 bases in between. CDR3 DNA sequence: TGTGCCTGGAGTCTAGGTGGGGGTGAAGAGACCCAGTACTTC. This translates into CAWSLGGGEETQYF.

The chain recombines TRBV30 with TRBJ2-7; TRBD1 agrees at 7 bases. V lost 0 bases to trimming and J lost 2 bases; unmatched junction nucleotides: 4. CDR3 length: 14 residues. Germline V gene sequence: CDR1 GTSNPN, CDR2 SVGIG (reference sequence). CDR3 protein: CAWSVAGGPYEQYF. DNA for the CDR3: TGTGCCTGGAGTGTAGCAGGGGGACCCTACGAGCAGTACTTC. The whole variable domain, filled in from reference TRBV30 and TRBJ2-7, reads SQTIHQWPATLVQPVGSPLSLECTVEGTSNPNLYWYRQAAGRGLQLLFYSVGIGQISSEVPQNLSASRPQDRQFILSSKKLLLSDSGFYLCAWSVAGGPYEQYFGPGTRLTVT.

This clonotype was detected ten times or more. The J gene is TRBJ2-2, the V gene TRBV19; the D is unclear. Per the germline V gene, CDR1 is LNHDA and CDR2 is SQIVND (reference sequence). The V gene lost 0 bases and the J gene lost 5 bases, with 4 bases spanning the gap. The CDR3 is 13 amino acids. DNA for the CDR3: TGTGCCAGTAGTATAGATCGTACCGGGGAGCTGTTTTTT. It specifies CASSIDRTGELFF.

This chain links TRBV28 with TRBJ1-5; D is undetermined. Germline V gives CDR1 MDHEN, CDR2 SYDVKM. The V gene lost 6 bases and the J gene lost 7 bases, with 10 bases spanning the gap. The CDR3 totals 12 residues. The CDR3 sequence is CASSALWQPQHF. As DNA, the CDR3 is TGTGCCAGCAGCGCCTTGTGGCAGCCCCAGCATTTT.